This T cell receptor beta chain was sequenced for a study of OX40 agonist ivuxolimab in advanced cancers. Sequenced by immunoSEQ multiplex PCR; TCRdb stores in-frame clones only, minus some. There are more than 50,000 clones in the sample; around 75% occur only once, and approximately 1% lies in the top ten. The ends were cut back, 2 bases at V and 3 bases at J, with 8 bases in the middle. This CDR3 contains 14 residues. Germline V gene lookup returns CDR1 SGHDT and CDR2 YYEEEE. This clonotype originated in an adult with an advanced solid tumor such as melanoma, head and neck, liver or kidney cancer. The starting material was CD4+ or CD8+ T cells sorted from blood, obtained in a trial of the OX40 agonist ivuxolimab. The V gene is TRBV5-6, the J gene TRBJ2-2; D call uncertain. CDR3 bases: TGTGCCAGCAGCTTCCAGCTATACACCGGGGAGCTGTTTTTT. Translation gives CASSFQLYTGELFF.